Listed below are T cell receptor beta chains from one sample, sequenced in a study of blood T cell repertoires in COVID-19. Produced via immunoSEQ multiplex PCR; TCRdb's table is partial and in-frame only. The sample includes 65,000 to 95,000 clones, around 91% of them seen just once. Sequences were obtained from peripheral blood. These receptor sequences come from a man in his 70s with active or convalescent COVID-19. CDR3s include the opening cysteine and the closing phenylalanine or tryptophan. The D gene is left open where the match is weak. For some rows the clone size is stated as once, few or many, or as a class when expanded; others skip it.

J gene: TRBJ1-6; clone size: NA; V gene: TRBV27; D gene: TRBD1; CDR3 protein: CASRRTGGYGNSPLHF; CDR3 DNA: TGTGCCAGCAGGAGGACAGGGGGCTACGGTAATTCACCCCTCCACTTT
J gene: TRBJ1-2; clone size: NA; V gene: TRBV24-1; D gene: NA; CDR3 protein: CATSDHPGSGYTF; CDR3 DNA: TGTGCCACCAGTGATCATCCAGGTTCTGGCTACACCTTC
J gene: TRBJ1-5; clone size: NA; V gene: TRBV6-5; D gene: TRBD1; CDR3 protein: CASSYKGQPSNQPQHF; CDR3 DNA: TGTGCCAGCAGTTATAAGGGACAGCCTAGCAATCAGCCCCAGCATTTT
J gene: TRBJ2-5; clone size: NA; V gene: TRBV28; D gene: TRBD2; CDR3 protein: CASSSLLAGVETQYF; CDR3 DNA: TGTGCCAGCAGCTCTCTACTAGCGGGGGTTGAGACCCAGTACTTC
J gene: TRBJ2-2; clone size: NA; V gene: TRBV2; D gene: NA; CDR3 protein: CASSFLDTNTGELFF; CDR3 DNA: TGTGCCAGCTCTTTTCTGGACACCAACACCGGGGAGCTGTTTTTT
J gene: TRBJ2-7; clone size: NA; V gene: TRBV27; D gene: TRBD1; CDR3 protein: CASSLSAGGAEQYF; CDR3 DNA: TGTGCCAGCAGTTTATCGGCAGGGGGAGCCGAGCAGTACTTC
J gene: TRBJ1-4; clone size: once; V gene: TRBV6-5; D gene: NA; CDR3 protein: CASKVGEANEKLFF; CDR3 DNA: TGTGCCAGCAAGGTCGGGGAGGCTAATGAAAAACTGTTTTTT
J gene: TRBJ1-5; clone size: NA; V gene: TRBV25-1; D gene: NA; CDR3 protein: CASSEYGGPNQPQHF; CDR3 DNA: TGTGCCAGCAGTGAATACGGAGGTCCCAATCAGCCCCAGCATTTT
J gene: TRBJ2-6; clone size: NA; V gene: TRBV5-1; D gene: TRBD1; CDR3 protein: CASRLRQGPRSGANVLTF; CDR3 DNA: TGCGCCAGCCGATTAAGACAGGGGCCCCGTTCTGGGGCCAACGTCCTGACTTTC
J gene: TRBJ1-3; clone size: once; V gene: TRBV6-2/TRBV6-3; D gene: NA; CDR3 protein: CASSYVSSGNTIYF; CDR3 DNA: TGTGCCAGCAGTTACGTCTCCTCTGGAAACACCATATATTTT
J gene: TRBJ1-2; clone size: once; V gene: TRBV10-1; D gene: TRBD1; CDR3 protein: CASSEDSETGARGYTF; CDR3 DNA: TGCGCCAGCAGTGAGGATTCCGAGACAGGGGCTCGCGGCTACACCTTC
J gene: TRBJ1-5; clone size: NA; V gene: TRBV28; D gene: NA; CDR3 protein: CAGRRGNQPQHF; CDR3 DNA: TGTGCCGGCCGGCGGGGCAATCAGCCCCAGCATTTT
J gene: TRBJ1-3; clone size: NA; V gene: TRBV6-6; D gene: NA; CDR3 protein: CASSHGGAGNTIYF; CDR3 DNA: TGTGCCAGCAGTCACGGGGGGGCTGGAAACACCATATATTTT
J gene: TRBJ1-6; clone size: NA; V gene: TRBV7-3; D gene: NA; CDR3 protein: CASSLNHGINSPLHF; CDR3 DNA: TGTGCCAGCAGCTTAAATCATGGCATTAATTCACCCCTCCACTTT
J gene: TRBJ1-2; clone size: NA; V gene: TRBV5-1; D gene: NA; CDR3 protein: CASSPRSQARGGGYTF; CDR3 DNA: TGCGCCAGCAGCCCCAGATCGCAGGCGAGAGGGGGAGGCTACACCTTC
J gene: TRBJ2-7; clone size: NA; V gene: TRBV2; D gene: NA; CDR3 protein: CASSAEIYEQYF; CDR3 DNA: TGTGCCAGCAGCGCGGAGATCTACGAGCAGTACTTC
J gene: TRBJ2-2; clone size: NA; V gene: TRBV7-9; D gene: TRBD1; CDR3 protein: CASSLTGQNANTGELFF; CDR3 DNA: TGTGCCAGCAGCTTAACGGGACAGAACGCGAACACCGGGGAGCTGTTTTTT
J gene: TRBJ2-7; clone size: NA; V gene: TRBV7-8; D gene: TRBD1; CDR3 protein: CASSPRNRGYEQYF; CDR3 DNA: TGTGCCAGCAGCCCAAGGAACAGGGGATACGAGCAGTACTTC
J gene: TRBJ2-2; clone size: NA; V gene: TRBV28; D gene: TRBD1; CDR3 protein: CASIFPPGQRRRELFF; CDR3 DNA: TGTGCCAGCATTTTCCCTCCGGGACAGCGCCGCCGGGAGCTGTTTTTT
J gene: TRBJ2-7; clone size: NA; V gene: TRBV7-9; D gene: NA; CDR3 protein: CASSSTLTAAYEQYF; CDR3 DNA: TGTGCCAGCAGCTCTACATTGACAGCAGCCTACGAGCAGTACTTC
J gene: TRBJ1-5; clone size: NA; V gene: TRBV20-1; D gene: NA; CDR3 protein: CSAGAGQPQHF; CDR3 DNA: TGCAGTGCAGGGGCGGGGCAGCCCCAGCATTTT
J gene: TRBJ1-4; clone size: NA; V gene: TRBV29-1; D gene: TRBD1; CDR3 protein: CSVAPGTGNEKLFF; CDR3 DNA: TGCAGCGTTGCACCGGGGACAGGGAATGAAAAACTGTTTTTT
J gene: TRBJ1-3; clone size: NA; V gene: TRBV9; D gene: TRBD1; CDR3 protein: CASKDDRGTSGNTIYF; CDR3 DNA: TGTGCCAGCAAGGATGACAGGGGGACCTCTGGAAACACCATATATTTT
J gene: TRBJ2-1; clone size: NA; V gene: TRBV27; D gene: NA; CDR3 protein: CASSEWGGGEDEQFF; CDR3 DNA: TGTGCCAGCAGCGAATGGGGGGGCGGGGAGGATGAGCAGTTCTTC
J gene: TRBJ2-7; clone size: NA; V gene: TRBV5-1; D gene: NA; CDR3 protein: CASSFTGNVYEQYF; CDR3 DNA: TGCGCCAGCAGCTTTACAGGGAACGTATACGAGCAGTACTTC
J gene: TRBJ1-4; clone size: NA; V gene: TRBV18; D gene: TRBD1; CDR3 protein: CASSTNRGTDNEKLFF; CDR3 DNA: TGTGCCAGCTCTACGAACAGGGGGACAGACAATGAAAAACTGTTTTTT
J gene: TRBJ2-5; clone size: NA; V gene: TRBV10-1; D gene: TRBD1; CDR3 protein: CASSASGQGAEETQYF; CDR3 DNA: TGCGCCAGCAGTGCCTCTGGACAGGGGGCTGAAGAGACCCAGTACTTC
J gene: TRBJ1-5; clone size: few; V gene: TRBV18; D gene: TRBD1; CDR3 protein: CASSPLGQDKPQHF; CDR3 DNA: TGTGCCAGCTCACCCTTAGGACAGGATAAGCCCCAGCATTTT
J gene: TRBJ1-1; clone size: NA; V gene: TRBV3-1/TRBV3-2; D gene: NA; CDR3 protein: CASRKQVGTEAFF; CDR3 DNA: TGTGCCAGCAGGAAACAGGTGGGCACTGAAGCTTTCTTT
J gene: TRBJ2-7; clone size: NA; V gene: TRBV27; D gene: NA; CDR3 protein: CASSLFGGLYEQYF; CDR3 DNA: TGTGCCAGCAGTTTATTTGGGGGCTTATACGAGCAGTACTTC
J gene: TRBJ1-5; clone size: NA; V gene: TRBV19; D gene: NA; CDR3 protein: CASSISGIGNQPQHF; CDR3 DNA: TGTGCCAGTAGTATCTCAGGGATCGGCAATCAGCCCCAGCATTTT